The 24 T cell receptor beta chains in this list originate from one sample, sequenced in a study of T cells in Graves' hyperthyroidism and ophthalmopathy. Amplification targeted TCR beta CDR3 regions from RNA transcripts. TCR CDR3 regions were first amplified by RT-PCR with HTBI primers. TCRdb called the multiplex PCR reads again in MiXCR, with one record for every CDR3 protein. The repertoire consists of more than 550,000 distinct CDR3 sequences, with around a sixth occurring once and the leading ten covering roughly 17%. Sequenced input: blood. The receptors stem from a woman aged 50 to 60 with Graves' hyperthyroidism that later progressed to Graves' ophthalmopathy.

This clonotype has more than one count but fewer than ten. The rearrangement links TRBV10-3 to TRBJ1-1, with 7 bases lining up with TRBD1. Germline values: CDR1 ENHRY, CDR2 SYGVKD. V was clipped by 6 bases and J by 2 bases; unmatched bases: 3. CDR3 size: 13 residues. CDR3 region: CAIRGTDNTEAFF. The CDR3 region has the DNA TGTGCCATCAGAGGGACAGATAACACTGAAGCTTTCTTT.

This clonotype was detected only a few times. J is TRBJ1-5 and V is TRBV19; no clear D. Germline loops: CDR1 LNHDA, CDR2 SQIVND (reference sequence). This CDR3 contains 13 residues. V was clipped by 2 bases and J by 7 bases, with 9 bases between them. The CDR3: CASSIMPRQPQHF. DNA for the CDR3: TGTGCCAGTAGTATAATGCCAAGACAGCCCCAGCATTTT.

This clonotype was counted ten times or more. The chain is built from TRBV20-1 and TRBJ2-7, with D possibly matching TRBD1 (6 bases). The CDR3 length is 15 residues. Per germline, CDR1 DFQATT and CDR2 SNEGSKA (reference sequence). The V gene lost 3 bases and the J gene lost 2 bases, with 17 bases spanning the gap. The CDR3 bases are TGCAGTGCTAGGTTCAGGGCAGGGGCAACCTACGAGCAGTACTTC. Amino acids: CSARFRAGATYEQYF.

This clonotype was observed a few times. V is TRBV29-1 and J is TRBJ2-5; unclear D gene. The CDR3 runs 14 residues. Trimming took off 3 bases at V and 1 base at J, with 12 bases between the two ends. Germline V gene lookup returns CDR1 SQVTM and CDR2 ANQGSEA. In nucleotides, the CDR3 is TGCAGCGTTGATTCTGTGGCCCTCCAAGAGACCCAGTACTTC. Protein: CSVDSVALQETQYF.

This clonotype was counted between two and nine times. V is TRBV3-1 and J is TRBJ1-2, with TRBD1 matching 7 bases. Trimming at V came to 4 bases and at J to 0 bases, leaving 8 bases not matched to a gene. The CDR3 extends over 16 amino acids. Germline V CDR1 and CDR2: LGHDT, YNNKEL (reference sequence). In DNA form, the CDR3 reads TGTGCCAGCAGCCCCCTAGTACAGGGGTCTAACTATGGCTACACCTTC. Translation gives CASSPLVQGSNYGYTF. Drawing the rest from reference TRBV3-1 and TRBJ1-2, the complete variable domain is DTAVSQTPKYLVTQMGNDKSIKCEQNLGHDTMYWYKQDSKKFLKIMFSYNNKELIINETVPNRFSPKSPDKAHLNLHINSLELGDSAVYFCASSPLVQGSNYGYTFGSGTRLTVV.

V and J are TRBV6-1 and TRBJ1-1; no definite D call. The germline V gene encodes CDR1 MNHNS and CDR2 SASEGT. The length of the CDR3 is 13 residues. Trimming cost V 8 bases and J 0 bases, with 10 bases left between them. CDR3 residues: CASHERLNTEAFF. CDR3 DNA: TGTGCCAGCCATGAACGGTTGAACACTGAAGCTTTCTTT.

About this clonotype itself: One junction end disagrees with the germline gene, perhaps due to a read error. The chain is built from TRBV6-2 or TRBV6-3 and TRBJ1-4, with D maybe TRBD1 (6 bases). CDR1 is MNHEY and CDR2 is SVGEGT in the germline V gene. The CDR3 is 14 amino acids. As DNA, the CDR3 is TGCGTCGCGACAAAACAGGGCCTCAATGAAAAACTGTTTTTT. As protein: CVATKQGLNEKLFF.

This chain uses TRBV20-1 with TRBJ1-2; the D is unclear. Germline V CDR1 and CDR2: DFQATT, SNEGSKA (reference sequence). The CDR3 runs 12 residues. Deletions cut 5 bases from V and 2 bases from J, with 9 bases between. The CDR3 loop is CSAYWRNYGYTF. In nucleotides, the CDR3 is TGCAGTGCTTATTGGAGGAACTATGGCTACACCTTC.

This clonotype was counted many times. The chain combines TRBV5-5 with TRBJ2-3, with 9 bases that match TRBD1. The CDR3 loop spans 16 amino acids. With 4 bases clipped from V and 3 bases from J, the junction kept 9 bases outside the gene matches. CDR1 is SGHKS, CDR2 YYEKEE, per germline (reference sequence). CDR3 sequence: CASSPLQGARTDTQYF. CDR3 DNA sequence: TGTGCCAGCAGCCCACTACAGGGGGCGCGAACAGATACGCAGTATTTT.

At least ten counts were recorded for this clonotype. The chain recombines TRBV5-1 with TRBJ1-3, with a possible D match to TRBD1 (6 bases). CDR3 size: 14 residues. In germline, CDR1 is SGHRS, CDR2 YFSETQ. V lost 0 bases and J 2 bases, leaving 6 bases between the germline ends. The DNA for the CDR3 is TGCGCCAGCAGCTTGGGGACAGCTGGAAACACCATATATTTT. This sequence encodes CASSLGTAGNTIYF.

This clonotype was picked up many times. The rearrangement links TRBV20-1 to TRBJ1-1, with D unresolved. Germline CDR1 reads DFQATT; CDR2 reads SNEGSKA (reference sequence). The CDR3 runs 13 residues. The V and J ends lost 0 bases and 2 bases respectively, with 7 bases between them. The DNA of the CDR3 is TGCAGTGCTAGAGATTACCTTAACACTGAAGCTTTCTTT. This gives the protein CSARDYLNTEAFF.

This clonotype was seen only a few times. V gene TRBV6-5 combines with J gene TRBJ1-4, with 9 bases identical to TRBD1. Unmatched junction bases numbered 2, after V lost 2 bases and J lost 7 bases. Germline CDR1 and CDR2: MNHEY and SVGAGI. The CDR3 totals 14 residues. The CDR3 DNA sequence: TGTGCCAGCAGTTACGGGACAGGGCTTGAAAAACTGTTTTTT. This translates into CASSYGTGLEKLFF.

This clonotype was recorded only once. This chain's CDR3 is CASSPATGAGNTIYF. CDR3 DNA: TGTGCCAGCAGCCCGGCCACAGGGGCTGGAAACACCATATATTTT. V and J are TRBV7-2 and TRBJ1-3; 7 bases are shared with TRBD1. In germline, CDR1 is SGHTA, CDR2 FQGNSA. Unmatched junction bases numbered 6, after V lost 5 bases and J lost 2 bases. This CDR3 has 15 amino acids.

J is TRBJ1-5 and V is TRBV15; D is unclear. Germline values: CDR1 LNHNV, CDR2 YYDKDF (reference sequence). CDR3 length: 14 amino acids. V dropped 0 bases and J dropped 1 base, with 4 bases sitting between them. CDR3 bases: TGTGCCACCAGCAGAGATTACAGCAATCAGCCCCAGCATTTT. The encoded protein is CATSRDYSNQPQHF.

The chain couples TRBV12-3 or TRBV12-4 to TRBJ1-2; D ambiguous. V was cut by 4 bases and J by 8 bases, with 14 bases left in between. CDR3 length equals 13 residues. The CDR3 DNA follows: TGTGCCAGCAGTTCAGATGACAATGGAGGCTACACCTTC. Translation: CASSSDDNGGYTF.

This clonotype was seen repeatedly, ten times or more. The genes are TRBV5-5 and TRBJ1-5; weak D call: TRBD1 (5 bases). Germline V gene lookup returns CDR1 SGHKS and CDR2 YYEKEE (reference sequence). V shed 4 bases and J shed 3 bases, with 14 bases lying between them. The CDR3 consists of 15 residues. The CDR3 spells CASSNQGIDNQPQHF. In DNA, the CDR3 is TGTGCCAGCAGCAACCAGGGAATCGACAATCAGCCCCAGCATTTT.

The V and J genes are TRBV5-6 and TRBJ2-3, with 8 bases lining up with TRBD2. Germline CDR1 SGHDT, CDR2 YYEEEE. This CDR3 has 17 residues. V gave up 0 bases and J gave up 0 bases; unmatched junction bases: 6. This chain's CDR3 is CASSLGLSGTSTDTQYF. The CDR3 DNA is TGTGCCAGCAGCTTGGGGCTTAGCGGGACAAGCACAGATACGCAGTATTTT.

This chain links TRBV20-1 with TRBJ1-5; D uncertain. Trimming removed 2 bases from V and 7 bases from J, with 18 bases in between. The CDR3 sequence is 15 residues long. Germline values: CDR1 DFQATT, CDR2 SNEGSKA (reference sequence). CDR3 in DNA: TGCAGTGCTAGAAGCTGGGGAAGCAATACCCAGCCCCAGCATTTT. Translating gives CSARSWGSNTQPQHF.

Ten or more counts support this clonotype. The chain carries TRBV6-5 and TRBJ1-1, with D hard to call. Between the trimmed V and J ends, which lost 0 bases and 4 bases, there was a span of 9 bases. Germline V CDR1 and CDR2: MNHEY, SVGAGI. The CDR3 sequence is 14 residues long. The CDR3 region has the DNA TGTGCCAGCAGTTACTCCCCATTCCCCACTGAAGCTTTCTTT. Translated: CASSYSPFPTEAFF.

The chain employs TRBV20-1 and TRBJ2-2; 9 nucleotides match TRBD1. Germline-derived CDR1 and CDR2 are DFQATT and SNEGSKA (reference sequence). The CDR3 covers 14 residues. Germline trimming cut 5 bases from V and 2 bases from J; bases unmatched to any gene: 3. In DNA, the CDR3 is TGCAGTGCTTCGGGACAGGGAAACACCGGGGAGCTGTTTTTT. Encoded protein: CSASGQGNTGELFF.

This clonotype was counted only a few times. The chain joins TRBV5-5 to TRBJ1-5; 7 nucleotides agree with TRBD1. The CDR3 is made up of 16 amino acids. Per germline, CDR1 SGHKS and CDR2 YYEKEE (reference sequence). V gave up 5 bases and J gave up 4 bases; unmatched junction bases: 12. CDR3 DNA sequence: TGTGCCAGCAGTCCCTGGCGGGACAGCATTAATCAGCCCCAGCATTTT. Its protein product is CASSPWRDSINQPQHF.

This clonotype was counted at least ten times. The gene calls are TRBV5-1 and TRBJ2-1, with 12 bases fitting TRBD2. Germline values: CDR1 SGHRS, CDR2 YFSETQ. V shed 3 bases, J shed 6 bases, and the junction held 10 bases outside the gene matches. The length of the CDR3 is 17 residues. CDR3 sequence (DNA): TGCGCCAGCAGCTCACCGACTAGCGGGGGAATCGGCAATGAGCAGTTCTTC. Its protein is CASSSPTSGGIGNEQFF.

V and J are TRBV12-3 or TRBV12-4 and TRBJ1-2; D is unresolved. Trimming took off 5 bases at V and 1 base at J, with 14 bases between the two ends. CDR3 length equals 15 residues. The CDR3, as DNA: TGTGCCAGCAGTGGAGTTAGACGGAATAACTATGGCTACACCTTC. Translation gives CASSGVRRNNYGYTF.

This clonotype showed up just once. A much larger clone differs by one base, so this may be a read error. This sequence joins TRBV12-3 or TRBV12-4 and TRBJ1-2; D unresolved. The CDR3 has 15 amino acids. The DNA for the CDR3 is TGTGCCGGCAGCACGAGCCAGCGGGCGCGGGTCGGCTACACCTTC. It yields the protein CAGSTSQRARVGYTF.